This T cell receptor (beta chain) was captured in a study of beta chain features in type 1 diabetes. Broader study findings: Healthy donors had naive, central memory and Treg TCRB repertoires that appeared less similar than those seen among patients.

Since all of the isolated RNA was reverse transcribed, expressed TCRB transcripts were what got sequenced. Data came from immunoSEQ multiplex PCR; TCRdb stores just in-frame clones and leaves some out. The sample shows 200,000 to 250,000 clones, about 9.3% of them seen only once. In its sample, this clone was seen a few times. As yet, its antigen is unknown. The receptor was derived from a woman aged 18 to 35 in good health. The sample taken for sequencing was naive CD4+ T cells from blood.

This chain's CDR3 is CASSYLAGTGGNEQFF. DNA for the CDR3: TGTGCCAGCAGTTACCTGGCCGGGACAGGGGGCAATGAGCAGTTCTTC. V usage is TRBV6-5 and J usage is TRBJ2-1; 11 bases line up with TRBD1. In germline, CDR1 is MNHEY, CDR2 SVGAGI. The CDR3 has 16 amino acids. V was pared by 2 bases and J by 6 bases, with 6 bases of the junction left unmatched.